A selection of T cell receptor beta chains follows, all from one sample in a study of identical twins. TCRdb ran MiXCR on the 5' RACE reads and lists one entry per CDR3 protein. Of 500,000 or so distinct CDR3 sequences in the sample, 14% were seen once. The same sample was also studied in work on yellow fever vaccine responses in identical twins.

Sequencing was carried out using CD4+ T cells sorted from blood. The receptors originated from a woman under 30 in good health. Each CDR3 is given without its conserved first and last residue. Size is stated for part of the rows, as once, few or many counts, or as a class when the clone is expanded.

j_call	v_call	clone_size	cdr3_aa
TRBJ2-1	TRBV10-3	.	AISESVVADNEQF
TRBJ2-7	TRBV10-2	.	ASSRRVSYEQY
TRBJ2-3	TRBV12-3/TRBV12-4	.	ASSPPGPRTDTQY
TRBJ2-1	TRBV11-1	few	ASSLITSGRDEQF
TRBJ2-3	TRBV6-1	many	ASTSGGPLDTQY
TRBJ2-1	TRBV20-1	few	SARDATSGYNEQF
TRBJ2-2	TRBV12-3/TRBV12-4	few	ASSFLQGATGELF
TRBJ1-1	TRBV5-1	few	ASSFQGWGDTEAF
TRBJ2-1	TRBV20-1	few	SARGWQHNEQF
TRBJ2-3	TRBV4-3	few	ASSQGGESSDTQY
TRBJ2-7	TRBV28	many	ASSRPGQGAYEQY
TRBJ2-2	TRBV28	.	ASSLIGKNTGELF
TRBJ2-7	TRBV7-9	many	ASSLQGTYEQY
TRBJ2-1	TRBV19	few	ASSITSGVYNEQF
TRBJ2-1	TRBV5-1	few	ASSSGSGRTGYNEQF
TRBJ2-7	TRBV20-1	.	SARVPGSYEQY